This entry describes one TCR beta chain. Its antigen is currently unknown. The junction shows a germline mismatch at one end, possibly a read error. The entry originates in a study of Graves' ophthalmopathy and Graves' hyperthyroidism. Looking at the study overall: Cases classed as stable hyperthyroidism had no ophthalmopathy within 18 months of follow-up.

Findings and caveats of the study: The model forecast ophthalmopathy progression, reaching roughly 71% sensitivity and roughly 72% specificity.

As the template, RNA transcripts were used to amplify TCR beta CDR3 regions. First-round RT-PCR used HTBI primers; second-round multiplex PCR followed. TCRdb redid the calling of the multiplex PCR reads with MiXCR, one entry per CDR3 protein. The sample records roughly 1.1 million distinct CDR3 sequences, less than 45% being singletons. CDR1 and CDR2 from the germline V gene are MRHNA and SNTAGT. The CDR3 spans 13 residues. This sequence was found in an adult man with Graves' hyperthyroidism. J is TRBJ1-2 and V is TRBV6-4; D might be TRBD1 (6 bases). Sequencing was performed on peripheral blood or thyroid tissue (not recorded which). This CDR3 reads CTSSREQGYGYTF. In DNA, the CDR3 is TGTACCAGCAGTCGGGAACAGGGCTATGGCTACACCTTC.